Listed below are T cell receptor beta chains from one sample, sequenced in a study of T-cell memory formation after mild COVID-19. TCRdb re-derived calls from the 5' RACE reads in MiXCR, one entry per CDR3 protein. The table includes about 200,000 distinct CDR3 sequences, approximately 16% detected once. The sample consisted of PBMCs or a T cell subset sorted from them (not recorded which). Receptors originate from an adult woman who had mild COVID-19 (a few samples of this study predate the infection). Cell type and time point are not known. CDR3s leave out the opening cysteine and the closing phenylalanine or tryptophan. Fields, in order: clone size, V gene, CDR3 protein. For some rows the clone size is stated as once, few or many, or as a class when expanded; others skip it.

size: few
V: TRBV4-1
CDR3: ASSLQGGSTQETQY

size: once
V: TRBV2
CDR3: ASSEGTGGYQPQH

size: few
V: TRBV11-3
CDR3: ASSLYSSGRMGDTQY

size: few
V: TRBV7-3
CDR3: ASSLRQGGYEQY

size: .
V: TRBV20-1
CDR3: SARGIAGGPTGELF

size: many
V: TRBV5-1
CDR3: ASSLGTGGPNTEAF

size: few
V: TRBV14
CDR3: ASSQAGGLNTGELF

size: .
V: TRBV11-2
CDR3: ASSLEFIYGGTDTQY

size: .
V: TRBV10-2
CDR3: ASSDQGISGAF

size: few
V: TRBV6-5
CDR3: ASSLGRYTGELF

size: few
V: TRBV5-5
CDR3: ASSAGTGQAGYGYT

size: .
V: TRBV24-1
CDR3: ATSDGAGDGYT

size: .
V: TRBV27
CDR3: ASSLEEAAPQH

size: few
V: TRBV10-3
CDR3: AISESSAQYEQY

size: few
V: TRBV6-6
CDR3: ASSYPGTGIQPQH

size: few
V: TRBV10-3
CDR3: AIRGSREAF

size: .
V: TRBV15
CDR3: ATSSSSRAF

size: few
V: TRBV12-3/TRBV12-4
CDR3: ASREGTPYGYT

size: few
V: TRBV6-1
CDR3: ASSRDRPGTEAF

size: few
V: TRBV7-9
CDR3: ASSSEGVFTDTQY

size: .
V: TRBV18
CDR3: ASSPPWVAGDSYEQY

size: few
V: TRBV12-3/TRBV12-4
CDR3: ASSLAGTDYNEQF

size: few
V: TRBV7-8
CDR3: ASSLTGKTEAF

size: .
V: TRBV12-3/TRBV12-4
CDR3: ASSLRERVETQY

size: few
V: TRBV5-1
CDR3: ASSLTEGGTYEQY

size: few
V: TRBV7-2
CDR3: ASSPGGSTEAF

size: .
V: TRBV7-2
CDR3: ASSPRTSGNGNEQF

size: .
V: TRBV7-9
CDR3: ASSEGDIILGYGYT

size: many
V: TRBV4-3
CDR3: ASSQDITRPGELF

size: few
V: TRBV3-1
CDR3: ASSLTSAAGVPKY

size: .
V: TRBV6-1
CDR3: ASSVGGPEDTQY